Here is one T cell receptor (beta chain) with its context. Its antigen is unknown. Repertoires were generated with immunoSEQ multiplex PCR, while TCRdb's copy carries only in-frame clones and drops some. The data contain roughly 200,000 clones, over 80% of them singletons. The data belong to a study of T cell responses to AZD1222 COVID-19 vaccine. Study-wide context: Pooled samples include second doses given at about 4 or 12 weeks. Findings of the study overall: Among the donors, most were white British and more were female, and clonal diversity was possibly underestimated. Spike as a whole was targeted by vaccine-associated CD4 TCRs, dominant at 160-218 and 743-854.

The CDR3 spans 14 residues. The trim removed 4 bases at V and 3 bases at J, leaving 3 bases unmatched. Germline V gene lookup returns CDR1 SGHRS and CDR2 YFSETQ. The V call is TRBV5-1, the J call TRBJ2-7; 11 nucleotides match TRBD2. The sequenced sample was peripheral blood, obtained on day 0 of AZD1222 vaccination. This clonotype was obtained from an adult in good health. CDR3 in amino acids: CASSAGTSGYEQYF. The CDR3 DNA is TGCGCCAGCAGCGCCGGGACTAGCGGCTACGAGCAGTACTTC.